This is a list of T cell receptor beta chains from one sample in a study of blood T cell repertoires in COVID-19. Data came from immunoSEQ multiplex PCR; TCRdb stores just in-frame clones and leaves some out. The sample shows approximately 140,000 clones, over 75% of them seen only once. The specimen sequenced was peripheral blood. The receptors shown here come from a man in his 70s with active COVID-19. The CDR3 runs from the conserved cysteine through the conserved F or W. D genes are given only for firm matches. Part of the rows lack a size; the others show once, few, many or a class for expanded clones.

>13|.|TRBJ2-4|TRBV29-1|.
TGCAGCGCCCAAGGGGCTAGCGTAAACATTCAGTACTTC
CSAQGASVNIQYF
>16|.|TRBJ2-7|TRBV4-2|TRBD2
TGTGCCAGCAGCCAAGGCGGGAGGGACAGCCTATACGAGCAGTACTTC
CASSQGGRDSLYEQYF
>12|once|TRBJ1-2|TRBV13|.
TGTGCCAGCGGTCGGGGAAACTATGGCTACACCTTC
CASGRGNYGYTF
>13|.|TRBJ1-5|TRBV6-5|.
TGTGCCAGCAGACCTACTTGGAATCAGCCCCAGCATTTT
CASRPTWNQPQHF
>17|.|TRBJ2-3|TRBV28|TRBD2
TGTGCCAGCAGTTTCCGTTCGGAGCGGGAGGGCAAAGATACGCAGTATTTT
CASSFRSEREGKDTQYF
>12|.|TRBJ2-3|TRBV19|.
TGTGCCAGTAGCGCGGCAGCAGATACGCAGTATTTT
CASSAAADTQYF
>10|.|TRBJ2-7|TRBV28|.
TGTGCCAGCAGTTTTAACGAGCAGTACTTC
CASSFNEQYF
>16|.|TRBJ2-3|TRBV6-6|TRBD2
TGTGCCAGCAGTTCCGGACTAGCGGGAGTCACAGATACGCAGTATTTT
CASSSGLAGVTDTQYF
>15|.|TRBJ1-5|TRBV5-1|.
TGCGCCAGCAGCTTGGAGGGGAATGGCAATCAGCCCCAGCATTTT
CASSLEGNGNQPQHF
>15|.|TRBJ2-5|TRBV27|TRBD1
TGTGCCAGCAGCTGGGGACAGGGTCTCCGAGGGACCCAGTACTTC
CASSWGQGLRGTQYF
>15|.|TRBJ2-2|TRBV5-1|TRBD2
TGCGCCAGCAGCTCGGGACTAGCGAGCCACCGGGAGCTGTTTTTT
CASSSGLASHRELFF
>13|.|TRBJ2-3|TRBV25-1|.
TGTGCCAGCAGTGCCTACTCAGGGAATACGCAGTATTTT
CASSAYSGNTQYF
>15|.|TRBJ2-2|TRBV5-5|.
TGTGCCAGCAGCTTCAGGGTTTATGGCACCGGGGAGCTGTTTTTT
CASSFRVYGTGELFF
>16|.|TRBJ2-7|TRBV3-1/TRBV3-2|TRBD1
TGTGCCAGCAGCCATCCTCCCGGGACAGGGGCCCACGAGCAGTACTTC
CASSHPPGTGAHEQYF
>17|.|TRBJ2-5|TRBV11-2|TRBD2
TGTGCCAGCAGTTCCAATCGTGAGTCCACGGGGGGAGAGACCCAGTACTTC
CASSSNRESTGGETQYF
>13|.|TRBJ2-1|TRBV20-1|TRBD1
TGCAGTGCTAGTAGGGACAGGGTGCCTGAGCAGTTCTTC
CSASRDRVPEQFF
>15|.|TRBJ2-3|TRBV9|TRBD2
TGTGCCAGCAGCGTATTAGCGGGCCGCACAGATACGCAGTATTTT
CASSVLAGRTDTQYF
>14|few|TRBJ2-7|TRBV18|.
TGTGCCAGCTCACCACCGTGGAGGGGTTACGAGCAGTACTTC
CASSPPWRGYEQYF
>15|few|TRBJ2-7|TRBV4-3|.
TGCGCCAGCAGCCAGAGGGCGGACTACTCCTACGAGCAGTACTTC
CASSQRADYSYEQYF
>14|.|TRBJ1-3|TRBV28|.
TGTGCCAGCGTCCAGGCCCTCTCTGGAAACACCATATATTTT
CASVQALSGNTIYF
>14|once|TRBJ2-7|TRBV7-8|.
TGTGCCAGCAGCGGGGCCGGGGGCTCCTACGAGCAGTACTTC
CASSGAGGSYEQYF
>15|.|TRBJ1-2|TRBV29-1|TRBD1
TGCAGCGTTCTACCTCAGGACAGGGGGCGAATAGGCTACACCTTC
CSVLPQDRGRIGYTF
>17|.|TRBJ1-1|TRBV4-1|.
TGCGCCAGCAGCCAAGTGAAAGGGGTACACTCGAACACTGAAGCTTTCTTT
CASSQVKGVHSNTEAFF
>13|.|TRBJ1-2|TRBV24-1|.
TGTGCCACCAGTGGCAGGGCTAACTATGGCTACACCTTC
CATSGRANYGYTF
>14|.|TRBJ2-7|TRBV28|TRBD2
TGTGCCAGCAGGGGACTAGCGGGAGTTTCCGAGCAGTACTTC
CASRGLAGVSEQYF
>13|.|TRBJ1-5|TRBV19|TRBD1
TGTGCCAGCCAGACAGGGAGCAATCAGCCCCAGCATTTT
CASQTGSNQPQHF
>15|.|TRBJ1-2|TRBV9|.
TGTGCCAGCAGCGTAGTAATGGAGGGTTCGAGTGGCTACACCTTC
CASSVVMEGSSGYTF
>17|.|TRBJ2-1|TRBV5-8|TRBD2
TGTGCCAGCAGCTTGGGACTAGCGGGAGGTAGCTACAATGAGCAGTTCTTC
CASSLGLAGGSYNEQFF
>14|.|TRBJ2-7|TRBV20-1|TRBD2
TGCAGTGCCAGTAGCGGGAGGGGTTCCTACGAGCAGTACTTC
CSASSGRGSYEQYF
>14|.|TRBJ1-1|TRBV4-2|.
TGTGCCAGCAGCCAAGAACTGGCGGGCACTGAAGCTTTCTTT
CASSQELAGTEAFF
>16|.|TRBJ1-3|TRBV11-2|.
TGTGCCAGCAGCTTTTCTAGTGCAAACACTGGAAACACCATATATTTT
CASSFSSANTGNTIYF
>18|.|TRBJ2-6|TRBV28|.
TGTGCCAGCAGCCCCCAGGGAGCGGGTGACTCTGGGGCCAACGTCCTGACTTTC
CASSPQGAGDSGANVLTF
>15|.|TRBJ2-1|TRBV19|TRBD2
TGTGCCAGTAGTAGCTGGCTAGCGGGTGACAATGAGCAGTTCTTC
CASSSWLAGDNEQFF
>15|.|TRBJ2-7|TRBV6-1|TRBD2
TGTGCCAGCAGTGACCTCCGGGACTACCCCTACGAGCAGTACTTC
CASSDLRDYPYEQYF
>22|.|TRBJ1-5|TRBV2|TRBD1
TGTGCCAGTACTCCAGCGCGACGTTCGGTGGTTGTGGGGACAGGGGGCAATCAGCCCCAGCATTTT
CASTPARRSVVVGTGGNQPQHF
>13|few|TRBJ1-2|TRBV5-1|TRBD1
TGCGCCAGCAGCACAGACAGGGGGAATGGCTACACCTTC
CASSTDRGNGYTF
>15|.|TRBJ2-5|TRBV7-2|.
TGTGCCAGCAGCCAAGAGAGTAGCGAGACGGAGACCCAGTACTTC
CASSQESSETETQYF
>15|.|TRBJ2-1|TRBV5-1|TRBD2
TGCGCCAGCACCGATACTAGCGGGAGTTACGGTGAGCAGTTCTTC
CASTDTSGSYGEQFF
>15|.|TRBJ1-6|TRBV2|TRBD1
TGTGCCAGCAGTGCAGACAGGGGTAGTAATTCACCCCTCCACTTT
CASSADRGSNSPLHF
>14|once|TRBJ1-4|TRBV15|TRBD1
TGTGCCACCAGCAGAGGACAGGGGCATGAAAAACTGTTTTTT
CATSRGQGHEKLFF
>13|.|TRBJ2-3|TRBV6-5|.
TGTGCCAGCATTGGCAGGGGATACGATACGCAGTATTTT
CASIGRGYDTQYF
>20|.|TRBJ1-3|TRBV5-1|.
TGCGCCAGCAGCCCGGGGTCCAGCTCGACAGGAAAGGGCTCTGGAAACACCATATATTTT
CASSPGSSSTGKGSGNTIYF
>15|.|TRBJ2-3|TRBV27|TRBD2
TGTGCCAGCAGAGCTAGCGGGAGGGGCACAGATACGCAGTATTTT
CASRASGRGTDTQYF
>14|.|TRBJ2-5|TRBV7-7|.
TGTGCTAGCAGCCACACAGGGCTCCAAGAGACCCAGTACTTC
CASSHTGLQETQYF
>16|.|TRBJ2-1|TRBV27|.
TGTGCCAGCAGTTTCGACTTACCCAGCTCCTACAATGAGCAGTTCTTC
CASSFDLPSSYNEQFF
>18|.|TRBJ2-6|TRBV27|TRBD1
TGTGCCAGTAGATTTGACAGGGCTAGGGCCTCTGGGGCCAACGTCCTGACTTTC
CASRFDRARASGANVLTF
>15|.|TRBJ1-1|TRBV6-2/TRBV6-3|.
TGTGCCAGCAGTTACTTCTCTCGGTTGAACACTGAAGCTTTCTTT
CASSYFSRLNTEAFF
>14|once|TRBJ2-7|TRBV7-8|.
TGTGCCAGCAGCTTAGGTGCTGGACTCTACGAGCAGTACTTC
CASSLGAGLYEQYF
>13|.|TRBJ2-7|TRBV3-1/TRBV3-2|.
TGTGCCAGCAGCGACACTAGCCTACACGAGCAGTACTTC
CASSDTSLHEQYF
>14|.|TRBJ1-2|TRBV5-6|TRBD1
TGTGCCAGCAGCGCTGACAGGGGCGATTATGGCTACACCTTC
CASSADRGDYGYTF
>12|.|TRBJ1-1|TRBV30|.
TGTGCCTGGAGTCAGGCGAACACTGAAGCTTTCTTT
CAWSQANTEAFF
>13|.|TRBJ2-1|TRBV18|.
TGTGCCAGCCTCCTCGACTGGGACAATGAGCAGTTCTTC
CASLLDWDNEQFF